Below are 17 T cell receptor beta chains sequenced from a single sample in a study of T cells in Graves' hyperthyroidism and ophthalmopathy. RNA transcripts provided the source from which TCR beta CDR3 regions were amplified. The HTBI primer set was used in a first-round RT-PCR of the TCR CDR3. MiXCR was run by TCRdb on the multiplex PCR reads, yielding one entry per CDR3 protein. The data contain approximately 400,000 distinct CDR3 sequences, roughly 13% of them singletons. The source material was blood. Receptors originate from a woman aged 60-75 years with Graves' hyperthyroidism.

The table lists this clonotype with many counts. The chain has TRBV7-9 and TRBJ2-4, with D uncertain. V lost 1 base, J lost 6 bases, and 7 bases lay in between. CDR1 is SEHNR, CDR2 FQNEAQ, per germline (reference sequence). There are 13 residues in the CDR3. The CDR3 DNA reads as TGTGCCAGCAGCTTAGGCACCCGAAACATTCAGTACTTC. It yields the protein CASSLGTRNIQYF.

The table lists this clonotype with many counts. This rearrangement joins TRBV30 to TRBJ2-7, with D tentatively TRBD2 (6 bases). The ends were cut back, 8 bases at V and 2 bases at J, with 16 bases in the middle. The CDR3 sequence is 13 residues long. Per germline, CDR1 GTSNPN and CDR2 SVGIG (reference sequence). CDR3 bases: TGTGCCCACCAACGGGCGGGGCCCTACGAGCAGTACTTC. Translation gives CAHQRAGPYEQYF.

This clonotype was seen many times. J is TRBJ2-7 and V is TRBV29-1; 11 nucleotides match TRBD1. V trimming: 5 bases; J trimming: 9 bases; junction bases outside the gene matches: 3. Germline-derived CDR1 and CDR2 are SQVTM and ANQGSEA. This CDR3 is built from 11 residues. CDR3 amino acids: CSVRTGGGQYF. The CDR3 coding sequence is TGCAGCGTTAGGACAGGGGGCGGGCAGTACTTC.

This clonotype has ten or more counts. The V call is TRBV7-9, the J call TRBJ1-2, with 11 bases lining up with TRBD1. The CDR3 is 14 amino acids. The J segment lost 7 bases and the V segment lost 4 bases, leaving 5 bases of the junction unmatched. Germline V lookup: CDR1 SEHNR, CDR2 FQNEAQ (reference sequence). The chain's CDR3 is CASSSDRGQGGYTF. The CDR3 DNA follows: TGTGCCAGCAGCTCGGACAGGGGGCAAGGTGGCTACACCTTC.

This clonotype was found many times. The CDR3 loop is CSARDRDTHQPQHF. The CDR3 DNA reads TGCAGTGCTAGAGACCGGGACACGCATCAGCCCCAGCATTTT. This sequence joins TRBV20-1 and TRBJ1-5; D may be TRBD1 (6 bases). The CDR3 covers 14 residues. Per the germline V gene, CDR1 is DFQATT and CDR2 is SNEGSKA (reference sequence). Deletions cut 0 bases from V and 5 bases from J, with 11 bases between.

The rearrangement joins TRBV19 to TRBJ1-4; 8 positions match TRBD1. Unmatched junction bases numbered 2, after V lost 6 bases and J lost 5 bases. The CDR3 is 13 residues long. The V gene's germline CDR1 is LNHDA and CDR2 SQIVND (reference sequence). In DNA, the CDR3 is TGTGCCAGTAGGGACAGGGTCAATGAAAAACTGTTTTTT. This gives the protein CASRDRVNEKLFF.

This clonotype was observed many times. This rearrangement joins TRBV2 to TRBJ1-5; D is possibly TRBD1 (5 bases). This CDR3 spans 14 amino acids. Deletions cut 5 bases from V and 9 bases from J, with 17 bases between. The germline CDR1 and CDR2 sequences are SNHLY and FYNNEI. The CDR3 loop is CASSSDSGERPQHF. As DNA, the CDR3 is TGTGCCAGCAGTTCCGACAGCGGTGAGCGGCCCCAGCATTTT.

CDR3 sequence reads: CASSSPRQAPTNTGELFF. Here the CDR3 DNA reads TGTGCCAGCAGCTCCCCCCGGCAGGCTCCGACGAACACCGGGGAGCTGTTTTTT. The V gene is TRBV7-9, the J gene TRBJ2-2; D gene ambiguous. Germline-derived CDR1 and CDR2 are SEHNR and FQNEAQ (reference sequence). Trimming stripped 4 bases from V and 0 bases from J, with 18 bases between. The CDR3 totals 18 residues. Based on the CDR3 plus reference TRBV7-9 and TRBJ2-2, the full variable domain is DTGVSQNPRHKITKRGQNVTFRCDPISEHNRLYWYRQTLGQGPEFLTYFQNEAQLEKSRLLSDRFSAERPKGSFSTLEIQRTEQGDSAMYLCASSSPRQAPTNTGELFFGEGSRLTVL.

The chain carries TRBV5-1 and TRBJ1-1; D remains unclear. Trimming left V 4 bases short and J 3 bases short, with 19 bases between. The CDR3 is 16 amino acids. Germline CDR1 and CDR2: SGHRS and YFSETQ. The CDR3 nucleotides are TGCGCCAGCAGCGGAGAGGGCCCTAATATGTACACTGAAGCTTTCTTT. This translates into CASSGEGPNMYTEAFF. The full variable domain, with the rest looked up from reference TRBV5-1 and TRBJ1-1, is KAGVTQTPRYLIKTRGQQVTLSCSPISGHRSVSWYQQTPGQGLQFLFEYFSETQRNKGNFPGRFSGRQFSNSRSEMNVSTLELGDSALYLCASSGEGPNMYTEAFFGQGTRLTVV.

V gene TRBV5-1 combines with J gene TRBJ1-5; a weak D match, TRBD1 (5 bases). Trimming removed 0 bases from V and 3 bases from J, with 10 bases in between. The CDR3 sequence is 15 residues long. The V gene's germline CDR1 is SGHRS and CDR2 YFSETQ. The CDR3 bases are TGCGCCAGCAGCTTGGAGGGGACGCCCAATCAGCCCCAGCATTTT. This codes for CASSLEGTPNQPQHF.

This clonotype was counted between two and nine times. The chain employs TRBV24-1 and TRBJ2-1, with 14 bases lining up with TRBD2. This CDR3 spans 17 amino acids. Germline V gene sequence: CDR1 KGHDR, CDR2 SFDVKD. Losses at the gene ends were 3 bases for V and 7 bases for J; bases not matched to a gene: 7. The CDR3 DNA is TGTGCCACCAGTGATCGACTAGCGGGAGGGCGGAAAAATGAGCAGTTCTTC. It yields the protein CATSDRLAGGRKNEQFF.

Many counts were recorded for this clonotype. This chain joins TRBV20-1 and TRBJ2-3, with 7 bases aligning to TRBD2. The ends lost 4 bases at V and 3 bases at J; junction bases unmatched: 7. Germline CDR1 is DFQATT and CDR2 is SNEGSKA (reference sequence). This CDR3 region has 14 residues. CDR3 DNA sequence: TGCAGTGCTAAGCGGGACTACGGTACAGATACGCAGTATTTT. This gives the protein CSAKRDYGTDTQYF.

This clonotype was seen repeatedly, ten times or more. The genes are TRBV7-6 and TRBJ1-6; D possibly corresponds to TRBD1 (5 bases). The CDR3 length is 13 residues. Germline lookup yields CDR1 SGHVS and CDR2 FNYEAQ. The V gene lost 3 bases and the J gene lost 6 bases, with 6 bases spanning the gap. The CDR3 sequence: CASSFGANSPLHF. In DNA, the CDR3 is TGTGCCAGCAGCTTCGGGGCTAATTCACCCCTCCACTTT.

This clonotype was counted ten times or more. V and J are TRBV6-1 and TRBJ2-5; D tentatively fits TRBD1 or TRBD2 (5 bases each). Trimming cost V 5 bases and J 0 bases, with 13 bases left between them. The CDR3 is 15 residues long. Looked up from germline, CDR1 is MNHNS and CDR2 is SASEGT. The CDR3 nucleotides read TGTGCCAGCAGTTCAACCGGGGCCGACCAAGAGACCCAGTACTTC. Translated, it gives CASSSTGADQETQYF.

This clonotype has ten or more counts. This chain joins TRBV5-1 and TRBJ1-1, with TRBD1 as a possible D gene (6 bases). Germline values: CDR1 SGHRS, CDR2 YFSETQ. The CDR3 runs 15 residues. Trimming cost V 4 bases and J 4 bases, with 17 bases left between them. This CDR3 is CASSLTRGAGTEAFF. CDR3 sequence (DNA): TGCGCCAGCAGCCTAACCCGGGGGGCGGGCACTGAAGCTTTCTTT.

V usage is TRBV7-9 and J usage is TRBJ2-2; 12 nucleotides align to TRBD2. The germline CDR1 and CDR2 sequences are SEHNR and FQNEAQ (reference sequence). The CDR3 is 17 residues long. V was clipped by 6 bases and J by 8 bases; unmatched bases: 13. The CDR3 region has the DNA TGTGCCAGCAGTTCCTCCCGACTAGCGGGAGTTGTTGGGGAGCTGTTTTTT. The encoded protein is CASSSSRLAGVVGELFF.

This clonotype was detected many times. This sequence joins TRBV15 and TRBJ2-5; 8 bases are shared with TRBD1. The V and J ends lost 5 bases and 0 bases, in that order; junction bases with no gene match: 2. Germline V gene sequence: CDR1 LNHNV, CDR2 YYDKDF (reference sequence). The CDR3 loop spans 14 amino acids. The CDR3 spells CATSGQGYQETQYF. The CDR3 DNA follows: TGTGCCACCAGCGGACAGGGATACCAAGAGACCCAGTACTTC.